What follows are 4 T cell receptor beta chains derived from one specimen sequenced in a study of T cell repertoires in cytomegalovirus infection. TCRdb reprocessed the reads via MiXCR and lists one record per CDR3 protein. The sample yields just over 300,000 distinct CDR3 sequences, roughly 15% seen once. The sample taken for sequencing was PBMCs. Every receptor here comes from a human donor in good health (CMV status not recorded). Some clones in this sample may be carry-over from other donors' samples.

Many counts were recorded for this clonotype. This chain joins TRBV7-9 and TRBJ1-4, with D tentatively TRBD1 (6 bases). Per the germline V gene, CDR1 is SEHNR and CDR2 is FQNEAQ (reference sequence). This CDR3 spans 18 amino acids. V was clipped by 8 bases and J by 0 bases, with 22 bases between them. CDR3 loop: CASAPWRGTRPTNEKLFF. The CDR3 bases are TGTGCCAGCGCCCCCTGGAGGGGGACTCGTCCAACTAATGAAAAACTGTTTTTT.

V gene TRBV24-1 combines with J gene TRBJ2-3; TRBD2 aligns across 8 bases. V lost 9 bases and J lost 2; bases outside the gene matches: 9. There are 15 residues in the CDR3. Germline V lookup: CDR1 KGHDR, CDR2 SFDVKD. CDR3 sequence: CATGNREGHTDTQYF. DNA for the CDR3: TGTGCCACCGGGAACCGGGAGGGGCACACAGATACGCAGTATTTT.

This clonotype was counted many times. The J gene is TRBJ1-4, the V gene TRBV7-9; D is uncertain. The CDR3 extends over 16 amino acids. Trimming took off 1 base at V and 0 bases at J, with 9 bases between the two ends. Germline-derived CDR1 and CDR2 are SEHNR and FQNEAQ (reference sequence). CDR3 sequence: CASSLDRGATNEKLFF. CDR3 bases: TGTGCCAGCAGCTTAGATCGGGGAGCAACTAATGAAAAACTGTTTTTT.

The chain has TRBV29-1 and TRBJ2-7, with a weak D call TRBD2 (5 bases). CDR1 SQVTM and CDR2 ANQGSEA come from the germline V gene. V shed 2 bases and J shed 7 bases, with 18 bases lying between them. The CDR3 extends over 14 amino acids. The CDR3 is CSVEYAGLGLEQYF. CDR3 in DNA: TGCAGCGTTGAATATGCGGGTTTGGGTCTGGAGCAGTACTTC.